Presented here are 26 T cell receptor beta chains from one specimen sequenced in a study of blood T cell repertoires in COVID-19. Some clones are missing from TCRdb's copy, which holds only in-frame ones; the method was immunoSEQ multiplex PCR. The profile shows over 120,000 clones, roughly 82% of them singletons. Specimen: peripheral blood. These receptors were collected from a man aged 55 to 70 with active or convalescent COVID-19.

J is TRBJ1-1 and V is TRBV21-1; the tabulated D call, TRBD1, remains unverified against the DNA. TRBV21-1 is recorded as a pseudogene. CDR3 length: 16 residues. The CDR3 DNA sequence: TGTGCCAGCAGCAAAGGGAATTGGGGACAGGGGCCTGGGGCTTTCTTT. It codes for CASSKGNWGQGPGAFF.

This clone has only one observation. V usage is TRBV14 and J usage is TRBJ2-3, with D perhaps TRBD2 (5 bases). Trimming took off 5 bases at V and 0 bases at J, with 18 bases between the two ends. Per the germline V gene, CDR1 is SGHDN and CDR2 is FVKESK. The CDR3 contains 17 residues. This chain's CDR3 is CASSYLEGEYSTDTQYF. CDR3 nucleotides: TGTGCCAGCAGCTACCTTGAGGGAGAGTATAGCACAGATACGCAGTATTTT.

The chain uses TRBV7-2 and TRBJ2-5, with D maybe TRBD2 (6 bases). The CDR3 has 16 amino acids. With 1 base removed from V and 4 bases from J, the gap between germline ends came to 16 bases. Germline V gene lookup returns CDR1 SGHTA and CDR2 FQGNSA. The CDR3 DNA reads TGTGCCAGCAGCTTAGGGTTAGGGCACGGGGGAGAGACCCAGTACTTC. This encodes CASSLGLGHGGETQYF.

This chain joins TRBV14 and TRBJ2-1; 11 bases agree with TRBD2. The germline CDR1 and CDR2 sequences are SGHDN and FVKESK. The V and J ends lost 7 bases and 5 bases, in that order; junction bases with no gene match: 4. The CDR3 contains 14 residues. In DNA form, the CDR3 reads TGTGCCAGCATGGGACTAGCGGCCAACAATGAGCAGTTCTTC. Translated: CASMGLAANNEQFF.

This clone was found a few times. The V call is TRBV30, the J call TRBJ1-2, with 9 nucleotides matching TRBD1. The CDR3 covers 13 residues. Per germline, CDR1 GTSNPN and CDR2 SVGIG (reference sequence). The J segment lost 5 bases and the V segment lost 3 bases, leaving 4 bases of the junction unmatched. The CDR3 DNA is TGTGCCTGGAGCAGGACAGGGGAATATGGCTACACCTTC. It translates to CAWSRTGEYGYTF.

V usage is TRBV18 and J usage is TRBJ1-2; tentatively, D is TRBD1 (5 bases). Germline values: CDR1 KGHSH, CDR2 LQKENI. V was shortened by 1 base and J by 4 bases, with 10 bases between the two germline ends. The CDR3 has 14 residues. The CDR3 region is CASSPQGQGYGYTF. The DNA for the CDR3 is TGTGCCAGCTCACCACAGGGGCAGGGCTATGGCTACACCTTC.

There are a few counts of this clone. The chain uses TRBV13 and TRBJ2-3; a possible D gene is TRBD1 (5 bases). This CDR3 is built from 15 residues. Germline CDR1 and CDR2: PRHDT and FYEKMQ (reference sequence). Trimming stripped 5 bases from V and 4 bases from J, with 16 bases between. Here the CDR3 reads CASSPLWQGADTQYF. CDR3 DNA sequence: TGTGCCAGCAGCCCCCTCTGGCAGGGCGCAGATACGCAGTATTTT. The full variable domain, completed using reference TRBV13 and TRBJ2-3, is AAGVIQSPRHLIKEKRETATLKCYPIPRHDTVYWYQQGPGQDPQFLISFYEKMQSDKGSIPDRFSAQQFSDYHSELNMSSLELGDSALYFCASSPLWQGADTQYFGPGTRLTVL.

The V gene is TRBV6-1, the J gene TRBJ1-1; possibly TRBD1 for D (6 bases). The V gene lost 1 base and the J gene lost 3 bases, with 6 bases spanning the gap. Germline V gives CDR1 MNHNS, CDR2 SASEGT. This CDR3 is built from 13 residues. Written as DNA, the CDR3 is TGTGCCAGCAGTGAAGACAGGGACACTGAAGCTTTCTTT. It specifies CASSEDRDTEAFF.

This chain joins TRBV4-3 and TRBJ2-1, with 11 bases aligning to TRBD2. Germline V gene lookup returns CDR1 LGHNA and CDR2 YSLEER. The V gene end was trimmed by 3 bases and the J gene end by 5 bases; junction bases not matched to a gene: 3. The CDR3 contains 15 residues. The CDR3 loop is CASSQLAGGDNEQFF. The CDR3 DNA reads TGCGCCAGCAGCCAGCTAGCGGGAGGCGACAATGAGCAGTTCTTC.

The V gene is TRBV29-1, the J gene TRBJ2-1, with TRBD2 matching 10 bases. V dropped 4 bases and J dropped 8; count of bases not matched to a gene: 14. The CDR3 covers 16 residues. Per the germline V gene, CDR1 is SQVTM and CDR2 is ANQGSEA. CDR3 coding DNA: TGCAGCGTTGCACCGGAACCGGGACTAGCGAGTTATGAGCAGTTCTTC. It specifies CSVAPEPGLASYEQFF.

This clone showed up just a few times. The rearrangement uses TRBV11-3 and TRBJ1-1; TRBD1 matches at 10 bases. The V and J ends lost 2 bases and 5 bases, in that order; junction bases with no gene match: 8. Germline V gene lookup returns CDR1 SGHNT and CDR2 YENEEA. The CDR3 has 16 residues. The CDR3 region has the DNA TGTGCCAGCAGCTTACTAATGACAGGGGGCTGGACTGAAGCTTTCTTT. Translation gives CASSLLMTGGWTEAFF. The whole variable domain, filled in from reference TRBV11-3 and TRBJ1-1, reads EAGVVQSPRYKIIEKKQPVAFWCNPISGHNTLYWYLQNLGQGPELLIRYENEEAVDDSQLPKDRFSAERLKGVDSTLKIQPAELGDSAVYLCASSLLMTGGWTEAFFGQGTRLTVV.

This clone occurred a few times. The V gene is TRBV6-5, the J gene TRBJ1-2, with a possible D match to TRBD1 (5 bases). CDR1 and CDR2 (germline): MNHEY, SVGAGI. There are 14 residues in the CDR3. V lost 2 bases and J lost 8, with 15 bases in between. Here the CDR3 DNA reads TGTGCCAGCAGTTACCAGGTTGGCGGGGGAGGCTACACCTTC. Protein product: CASSYQVGGGGYTF.

V gene TRBV4-3 combines with J gene TRBJ1-5, with D unclear. The ends were cut back, 0 bases at V and 4 bases at J, with 10 bases in the middle. Germline V gene lookup returns CDR1 LGHNA and CDR2 YSLEER. This CDR3 has 15 residues. CDR3 coding DNA: TGCGCCAGCAGCCAAGACTCACAGCTAAATCAGCCCCAGCATTTT. This gives the protein CASSQDSQLNQPQHF.

The CDR3 sequence: CASRNRVGEQYF. DNA for the CDR3: TGTGCCAGCAGAAACAGGGTCGGCGAGCAGTACTTC. The V and J genes are TRBV6-5 and TRBJ2-7; D may be TRBD1 (6 bases). This CDR3 has 12 residues. CDR1 MNHEY and CDR2 SVGAGI come from the germline V gene. Trimming shortened V by 6 bases and J by 6 bases, and 12 bases separated the two germline ends.

The chain links TRBV14 to TRBJ1-6; tentatively, D is TRBD1 (5 bases). Trimming left V 5 bases short and J 8 bases short, with 13 bases between. This CDR3 region has 14 residues. The V gene's germline CDR1 is SGHDN and CDR2 FVKESK. The CDR3 nucleotides are TGTGCCAGCAGCAATCGGCAGGGTTATTCACCCCTCCACTTT. Its protein is CASSNRQGYSPLHF.

V usage is TRBV7-9 and J usage is TRBJ2-5, with 12 bases that match TRBD2. This CDR3 is built from 15 residues. Trimming took 7 bases from V and 5 from J; bases not matched to a gene: 8. The V gene's germline CDR1 is SEHNR and CDR2 FQNEAQ (reference sequence). The CDR3 nucleotides read TGTGCCAGCAAGGCTAGCGGGAGGGCAGTGGAGACCCAGTACTTC. Encoded protein: CASKASGRAVETQYF. The whole variable domain, filled in from reference TRBV7-9 and TRBJ2-5, reads DTGVSQNPRHKITKRGQNVTFRCDPISEHNRLYWYRQTLGQGPEFLTYFQNEAQLEKSRLLSDRFSAERPKGSFSTLEIQRTEQGDSAMYLCASKASGRAVETQYFGPGTRLLVL.

This clone was seen once. The chain carries TRBV27 and TRBJ2-2; the match to TRBD1 covers 9 bases. With V trimmed by 4 bases and J by 4 bases, 4 bases remained unmatched. Looked up from germline, CDR1 is MNHEY and CDR2 is SMNVEV (reference sequence). The CDR3 has 15 residues. The CDR3 DNA sequence: TGTGCCAGCAGTTCTCAGACAGGGGGCACCGGGGAGCTGTTTTTT. Translating it yields CASSSQTGGTGELFF.

The rearrangement links TRBV24-1 to TRBJ2-1, with 13 bases that match TRBD2. V shed 0 bases, J shed 7 bases, and the junction held 2 bases outside the gene matches. Germline CDR1 KGHDR, CDR2 SFDVKD. The CDR3 runs 16 residues. CDR3 region: CATSDLRTSGSNEQFF. In DNA form, the CDR3 reads TGTGCCACCAGTGATTTGCGGACTAGCGGGAGTAATGAGCAGTTCTTC.

The CDR3 sequence is CASSDPGLAGSAGELFF. The CDR3 nucleotides are TGTGCCAGCAGCGACCCGGGACTAGCGGGGTCGGCCGGGGAGCTGTTTTTT. This chain joins TRBV11-2 and TRBJ2-2, with 13 bases identical to TRBD2. Trimming took 5 bases from V and 6 from J; bases not matched to a gene: 9. The CDR3 spans 17 residues. Germline values: CDR1 SGHAT, CDR2 FQNNGV.

The chain employs TRBV7-2 and TRBJ2-3; 7 bases are shared with TRBD2. The CDR3 covers 16 residues. The germline V gene has CDR1 SGHTA and CDR2 FQGNSA. J was trimmed by 2 bases and V by 1 base; bases with no gene match: 6. The CDR3 protein is CASSLVPSGTTDTQYF. The CDR3 coding sequence is TGTGCCAGCAGCTTAGTTCCTAGCGGAACCACAGATACGCAGTATTTT. The full variable domain, with the rest looked up from reference TRBV7-2 and TRBJ2-3, is GAGVSQSPSNKVTEKGKDVELRCDPISGHTALYWYRQSLGQGLEFLIYFQGNSAPDKSGLPSDRFSAERTGGSVSTLTIQRTQQEDSAVYLCASSLVPSGTTDTQYFGPGTRLTVL.

This clone was seen a single time. Given the absence of the conserved phenylalanine or tryptophan at the CDR3 end, a read error is likely. Because the CDR3's place on the DNA is in doubt, the DNA is left out and the CDR3 is given as listed by TCRdb. The J gene is TRBJ2-7, the V gene TRBV21-1; no DNA check was done on the table's D call, TRBD1. TRBV21-1 represents a pseudogene. Ends included, the CDR3 has 9 residues. The CDR3 sequence is CASTDRGRI.

The V gene is TRBV4-2, the J gene TRBJ2-1; TRBD2 aligns across 9 bases. The CDR3 has 18 residues. CDR1 and CDR2 from the germline V gene are LGHNA and YNFKEQ. J gave up 2 bases and V 0 bases, and 8 bases lay outside the gene matches. CDR3 loop: CASSQDGLAGITYNEQFF. DNA for the CDR3: TGTGCCAGCAGCCAAGACGGGCTAGCGGGAATCACCTACAATGAGCAGTTCTTC.

This chain uses TRBV7-8 with TRBJ1-2; unclear D gene. CDR1 SGHVS and CDR2 FQNEAQ come from the germline V gene. The germline V and J ends were trimmed by 5 bases and 2 bases, with 9 bases remaining between them. The CDR3 covers 13 residues. The CDR3 is CASSPARNYGYTF. Written as DNA, the CDR3 is TGTGCCAGCAGCCCCGCTCGGAACTATGGCTACACCTTC.

The chain has TRBV11-2 and TRBJ2-5; D is possibly TRBD2 (5 bases). The CDR3 length is 15 residues. The germline gives CDR1 SGHAT, CDR2 FQNNGV. V lost 6 bases and J 5 bases, leaving 19 bases between the germline ends. DNA for the CDR3: TGTGCCAGCAGTCGAGTACTCGGGGTGTATGAGACCCAGTACTTC. This encodes CASSRVLGVYETQYF.

J is TRBJ2-1 and V is TRBV15, with TRBD2 as a possible D gene (5 bases). V dropped 0 bases and J dropped 3 bases, with 12 bases sitting between them. This CDR3 is built from 16 residues. Germline CDR1 reads LNHNV; CDR2 reads YYDKDF (reference sequence). The CDR3 DNA is TGTGCCACCAGCAGAGATACGGCGGGCCTCTACAATGAGCAGTTCTTC. It encodes CATSRDTAGLYNEQFF.

The chain links TRBV6-5 to TRBJ2-1; 7 positions match TRBD1. Per germline, CDR1 MNHEY and CDR2 SVGAGI. Trimming at V came to 6 bases and at J to 5 bases, leaving 10 bases not matched to a gene. This CDR3 comprises 15 residues. For the CDR3, the DNA is TGTGCCAGCAGGCCCGACAGGGCTTTAAACAATGAGCAGTTCTTC. Encoded protein: CASRPDRALNNEQFF.